The rows below give T cell receptor beta chains drawn from one sample of a study of T cell repertoires in cytomegalovirus infection. These receptors have no identified antigens. TCRdb processed the reads anew with MiXCR; each CDR3 protein has one entry. The sample contains approximately 770,000 distinct CDR3 sequences, almost 30% of which appear only once. The sample consisted of cultured CD8+ T cells from PBMCs, taken from culture after CMV antigen stimulation. All receptors derive from a human donor in good health (CMV status not recorded). Some clones in this sample may be carry-over from other donors' samples. Each CDR3 is given with its conserved first and last residue. Each record gives: V gene, D gene, J gene, clone size, CDR3 DNA, CDR3 protein. A D gene is named only where the DNA matches it firmly. Expanded clones are given a class, and other clones once, few, many or no size at all.

TRBV6-5,.,TRBJ2-1,.,TGTGCCAGCAGTTACCGCGCCTTGGAAGGGTACAATGAGCAGTTCTTC,CASSYRALEGYNEQFF
TRBV7-9,.,TRBJ2-6,.,TGTGCCAGCAGCCAATCTGAGGACGGGGCCAACGTCCTGACTTTC,CASSQSEDGANVLTF
TRBV27,.,TRBJ1-1,.,TGTGCCAGCAGTTTATCTGGGGGCCACACTGAAGCTTTCTTT,CASSLSGGHTEAFF
TRBV6-6,TRBD2,TRBJ2-1,.,TGTGCCAGCAGTGGGTATGGCGGGGGGAGGAATGAGCAGTTCTTC,CASSGYGGGRNEQFF
TRBV7-2,.,TRBJ2-1,many,TGTGCCAGCACACCGGGGCCGACTCATGAGCAGTTCTTC,CASTPGPTHEQFF
TRBV6-8,TRBD1,TRBJ1-6,.,TGTGCCAGCAGTACCGGGACAGCTCCTCATTCACCCCTCCACTTT,CASSTGTAPHSPLHF
TRBV10-2,TRBD2,TRBJ2-4,few,TGCGCCGGTGGGGGGGACAAAAACATTCAGTACTTC,CAGGGDKNIQYF
TRBV27,TRBD1,TRBJ1-2,many,TGTGCCAGCAGTACAGGACAGGGGACCGTCTATGGCTACACCTTC,CASSTGQGTVYGYTF
TRBV4-1,.,TRBJ1-2,.,TGCGCCAGCAGCCAGAGTCACAGTGCTAACTATGGCTACACCTTC,CASSQSHSANYGYTF
TRBV4-1,.,TRBJ1-6,.,TGCGCCAGCAGCCAAGATTCCGGGGTTAATTCACCCCTCCACTTT,CASSQDSGVNSPLHF
TRBV11-2,.,TRBJ1-2,.,TGTGCCAGCAGCTTAGTCTCTGGTTTAGGCAGGAGGGAGAATGGCTACACCTTC,CASSLVSGLGRRENGYTF
TRBV6-5,.,TRBJ2-3,few,TGTGCCAGCAGTTCAAGCAGGGTGTCAGATACGCAGTATTTT,CASSSSRVSDTQYF
TRBV2,.,TRBJ2-5,few,TGTGCCAGCAAATCAGGGAGACAAGAGACCCAGTACTTC,CASKSGRQETQYF
TRBV7-2,TRBD1,TRBJ1-2,many,TGTGCCAGCAGCTTAGCGCCGACAGGGGGGTATGGCTACACCTTC,CASSLAPTGGYGYTF
TRBV7-2,TRBD2,TRBJ2-5,.,TGTGCCAGCAGCTTAGGGACTAGCGGGTCGGAGACCCGGTACTTC,CASSLGTSGSETRYF
TRBV4-1,TRBD1,TRBJ1-1,.,TGCGCCAGCAGCCAAGATCTGCAGGGGGGCTACACTGAAGCTTTCTTT,CASSQDLQGGYTEAFF
TRBV27,TRBD2,TRBJ2-3,.,TGTGCCAGCAGCCCCTCGACTAGCGGGGGAACAGATACGCAGTATTTT,CASSPSTSGGTDTQYF
TRBV7-9,TRBD1,TRBJ2-2,few,TGTGCCAGCACCGGGACAGGGACGAACACCGGGGAGCTGTTTTTT,CASTGTGTNTGELFF
TRBV6-5,TRBD1,TRBJ2-1,few,TGTGCCAGCAGGGCCGGGACAGGGGAGTACAATGAGCAGTTCTTC,CASRAGTGEYNEQFF
TRBV7-6,.,TRBJ2-5,few,TGTGCCAGCAGCCAAACCAGTAGGTTAGAGACCCAGTACTTC,CASSQTSRLETQYF
TRBV7-9,.,TRBJ1-1,few,TGTGCCAGCAGCTTAGGATCCGGGCCTGAAGCTTTCTTT,CASSLGSGPEAFF
TRBV7-9,.,TRBJ2-6,.,TGTGCCAGCAGCTTGGTAACCGGGGCCAACGTCCTGACTTTC,CASSLVTGANVLTF
TRBV14,.,TRBJ2-5,few,TGTGCCAGCAGCCAATTGGGAGACAGGTATCGAGAGACCCAGTACTTC,CASSQLGDRYRETQYF
TRBV19,.,TRBJ1-2,many,TGTGCCAGTAGTATAAACCTGCTAGCTAACTATGGCTACACCTTC,CASSINLLANYGYTF
TRBV18,.,TRBJ2-1,.,TGTGCCAGCTCACCAGGGACAAGGGGAGGGGTGCTCTACAATGAGCAGTTCTTC,CASSPGTRGGVLYNEQFF
TRBV7-6,.,TRBJ1-1,.,TGTGCCAGCAGCTTAAACACAGGCACTGAAGCTTTCTTT,CASSLNTGTEAFF
TRBV3-1,.,TRBJ2-7,few,TGTGCCAGCACCCCCGCGGGCGTCGCCTACGAGCAGTACTTC,CASTPAGVAYEQYF
TRBV12-3/TRBV12-4,.,TRBJ2-3,.,TGTGCCAGCAGTTCCTCCGGGAGACGGGATACGCAGTATTTT,CASSSSGRRDTQYF
TRBV7-9,TRBD1,TRBJ2-3,.,TGTGCCAGCAGCGCCCGGGACAGGGACACAGATACGCAGTATTTT,CASSARDRDTDTQYF
TRBV27,TRBD1,TRBJ2-2,.,TGTGCCAGCAGTCCGACAGGGGTCGGGGAGCTGTTTTTT,CASSPTGVGELFF
TRBV7-6,.,TRBJ2-6,.,TGTGCCAGCAGATTTTGGGTCGGGGGCTCTGGGGCCAACGTCCTGACTTTC,CASRFWVGGSGANVLTF
TRBV6-6,.,TRBJ1-2,.,TGTGCCAGCAGCCTACAGAAGGCAGGGCCCTACGGCTACACCTTC,CASSLQKAGPYGYTF
TRBV5-1,.,TRBJ1-4,.,TGCGCCAGCAGCTTGGCAGGGGACAAACTGTTTTTT,CASSLAGDKLFF
TRBV7-9,.,TRBJ2-5,few,TGTGCCAGCAGCTTCCTGCAGACCCAAGAGACCCAGTACTTC,CASSFLQTQETQYF
TRBV11-2,TRBD2,TRBJ2-3,.,TGTGCCAGCAGCATCGGACTAGCGGCAGACACAGATACGCAGTATTTT,CASSIGLAADTDTQYF
TRBV7-9,.,TRBJ1-6,few,TGTGCCAGCAGCTCGGACCAGGGGATATACCTCCACTTT,CASSSDQGIYLHF
TRBV9,.,TRBJ2-1,few,TGTGCCAGCAGCGTAAGCTCCACCGGGACATCCTCCTACAATGAGCAGTTCTTC,CASSVSSTGTSSYNEQFF
TRBV5-5,.,TRBJ1-5,.,TGTGCCAGCAGCCCTACAGAAGCCAATCAGCCCCAGCATTTT,CASSPTEANQPQHF
TRBV19,TRBD1,TRBJ1-2,.,TGTGCCAGTAGCCCCGGGACAGGGGAAAACTATGGCTACACCTTC,CASSPGTGENYGYTF
TRBV12-3/TRBV12-4,.,TRBJ1-2,few,TGTGCCAGCAGTTTGCTAAGCACTAACTATGGCTACACCTTC,CASSLLSTNYGYTF
TRBV27,.,TRBJ1-5,many,TGTGCCAGCAGTTTGGGGGGCGCAGGACAGCCCCAGCATTTT,CASSLGGAGQPQHF
TRBV13,TRBD1,TRBJ2-7,.,TGTGCCAGCAGCACCTGGACAGGGGGCAACGAGCAGTACTTC,CASSTWTGGNEQYF
TRBV5-4,TRBD2,TRBJ2-2,.,TGTGCCAGCATCGGGACTAGCGGGGGTTATAACACCGGGGAGCTGTTTTTT,CASIGTSGGYNTGELFF
TRBV10-3,TRBD2,TRBJ2-1,.,TGTGTCACCACCGGGTTAGCGGGCCGTGAGCAGTTCTTC,CVTTGLAGREQFF
TRBV6-8,.,TRBJ2-1,.,TGTGCCAGCAGTTACGGGGTGGTTTGGGGGGGGCGAAATGAGCAGTTCTTC,CASSYGVVWGGRNEQFF
TRBV4-2,TRBD1,TRBJ1-4,few,TGTGCCAGCAGCCAAGATGCGGACAGGTTGGGAGAAAATGGCGAAAAACTGTTTTTT,CASSQDADRLGENGEKLFF
TRBV20-1,.,TRBJ1-1,few,TGCAGTGCTAGAGATAACCGGGGGGCGATCACTGAAGCTTTCTTT,CSARDNRGAITEAFF
TRBV27,.,TRBJ1-3,.,TGTGCCAGCAGTTTGATCGGGGGCTCTGGAAACACCATATATTTT,CASSLIGGSGNTIYF
TRBV11-1,TRBD2,TRBJ2-1,few,TGTGCCAGCAGCTTAGGGACTAGCGGAACCATAAGCTCCTACAATGAGCAGTTCTTC,CASSLGTSGTISSYNEQFF
TRBV19,.,TRBJ2-3,few,TGTGCCAGTAGACCATCTAGCACAGATACGCAGTATTTT,CASRPSSTDTQYF
TRBV7-9,.,TRBJ1-4,few,TGTGCCAGCAGCGTCAACAGGGAGCCGCCTCGGGAAAAACTGTTTTTT,CASSVNREPPREKLFF
TRBV12-5,.,TRBJ1-4,.,TGTGCTATGTACTACATCGCCCCCGCAACTAATGAAAAACTGTTTTTT,CAMYYIAPATNEKLFF
TRBV13,TRBD1,TRBJ2-2,.,TGTGCCAGCAGCTCGACGGGACAGCCCGGCAGGGAGCTGTTTTTT,CASSSTGQPGRELFF
TRBV6-6,TRBD1,TRBJ1-1,few,TGTGCCAGCAGTAGACGGGGGACAGGGTCTGAAGCTTTCTTT,CASSRRGTGSEAFF